This T cell receptor (beta chain) was captured by sequencing in a study of cytomegalovirus exposure and HLA in healthy donors listed by TCRdb under 2017. As for the study more broadly: An earlier analysis of several hundred of the donors reported 276 Gb of sequence data and 100 million to 120 million unique TCR beta sequences obtained from about 180 million T cells. An early release that covered about 600 HLA-typed donors contained approximately 300 gigabases of sequencing data and tens of millions of unique TCR sequences. Among the 398 genotyped donors, 81% belonged to the genetic ancestry cluster associated with self-reported Caucasian donors. The study was designed to test whether signatures of past pathogen exposure could be identified by cataloging public T cell receptors. The T cell repertoires of some 670 subjects were profiled by immunosequencing and related to cytomegalovirus serostatus. Along with the approximately 670-subject first cohort, a separate validation cohort of 120 different subjects was used. To predict cytomegalovirus infection status, the study combined high-throughput TCR immunosequencing, statistical association of individual TCRs with disease status, and machine learning. In a later analysis, previously published TCR beta repertoires from about 640 donors were re-analyzed and high-resolution HLA genotyping was added so that TCR occurrence patterns could be studied. In the later analysis, no new phenotypic data were used to find candidate immune exposures; instead, reliance was placed on TCR beta sequences and their occurrence across donors. An earlier analysis of 450 to 750 of the donors used high-throughput TCR beta sequencing to judge whether each TCR beta V gene segment behaved as functional or pseudogenic. Alongside the repertoire data, information on donor age, sex, ethnicity and CMV serostatus was compiled. A later genetic analysis took genome-wide SNP genotypes for about 55% of the roughly 670 donors and used that subset as a discovery cohort. All discovery cohort repertoires had been generated using a single sequencing platform. Class I and class II HLA loci were covered by the typing at four-digit resolution. Typing coverage differed by locus: A, B, C, DRB1 and DQB1 were typed in roughly 620-630 donors, DQA1 in roughly 510, DPA1 in approximately 600, and DPB1 in roughly 470. Roughly 5 DR-DQ haplotypes were treated as single units for association and clustering because of strong linkage in the cohort. Among some 400 genotyped donors of the cohort, an average of around 250,000 unique TCR beta nucleotide sequences was sequenced per donor, of which roughly 18% were non-productive.

The paper's findings and limits, for the study overall: Presence/absence analyses assumed roughly uniform sequencing depth across donors, an assumption that may not hold. Because HLA typing was unavailable for some donors at each locus, only the typed subset was used in association tests. The 87-base-pair reads could not distinguish some IMGT-functional V segments, including TRBV6-2 and TRBV6-3, so those segments were excluded. The classifier was reported to diagnose cytomegalovirus status with high specificity and sensitivity in both the original cohort and the validation cohort. The sequencing pipeline was judged likely to have produced a cluster of highly shared sequence variants as a technical artifact. The study gave a list of about 170 TCR beta chains associated with cytomegalovirus. In a later analysis, several top co-occurrence clusters were reported to appear linked to parvovirus B19, influenza, CMV and Epstein-Barr virus. A later genetic analysis associated a missense DCLRE1C variant with V-gene and J-gene trimming of TCR beta chains, and an independent cohort replicated the association. Because counts were too low, seventeen rarely observed V segments, including chromosome 9 orphons, were excluded from the earlier analysis of fewer than 650 of the donors. The only immune exposure information available for the cohort was CMV serostatus. The authors suggested that the approach could potentially be generalized to other disease states and immunological phenotypes. While some public TCRs were present in many individuals, most TCR sequences turned up only very rarely across donors. According to a later analysis, TCR association rates differed among HLA loci, with DRB1 alleles showing the most associated TCRs and HLA-C alleles showing the fewest. At a false discovery rate of 0.05, a later analysis linked around 15,000 TCR beta sequences to specific HLA alleles. In an earlier analysis of around 600 of the donors, most TCR beta V segments were observed in productive rearrangements about 87% or about 30% of the time, broadly matching IMGT annotations. Most CMV-associated TCR beta chains appeared to be HLA-restricted in a later analysis, and the HLA associations seemed to be driven largely by CMV exposure. In a later analysis, HLA-associated TCR beta chains showed more clonal expansion and lower generation probabilities than non-associated chains that were equally common. A further reported finding was that TCR beta sequences accurately predicted the HLA-A and HLA-B alleles for most subjects in the first cohort. Only TCR beta chains were sequenced in this cohort, and the absence of alpha or paired-chain data limited detectable features. In vitro tests confirmed that three of the cytomegalovirus-associated TCR beta chains recognize cytomegalovirus antigens. A later genetic analysis reported fewer N-insertions in productive TCRs among donors in an Asian-associated ancestry cluster than the roughly 700-donor mean. Linkage disequilibrium might explain the correlated functional status among segregating V segments, but an unknown experimental factor could not be ruled out. Strong co-occurrence of HLA alleles, especially DR and DQ, made assigning TCR associations to individual alleles difficult.

The library was produced with the immunoSEQ multiplex PCR assay. A mixture of 60 forward primers for TCR Vbeta segments and 13 reverse primers for TCR Jbeta segments was used in the multiplex PCR. Amplification of the CDR3 region of rearranged TCR beta genes was performed with a multiplex PCR assay on genomic DNA. On the Illumina HiSeq System, the amplified TCR beta libraries were sequenced as 87-base-pair reads. As for how the authors treated the data: A later analysis counted approximately 84 million unique TCR beta chains across the 670 or so repertoires, and some 11 million of these chains were shared by at least two donors. Raw reads were error-corrected and collapsed into unique sequences with a nearest-neighbor algorithm that merged closely related sequences to remove PCR and sequencing errors. To assign V, D and J gene segments, CDR3 sequences were aligned to IMGT reference sequences. For a sequence to be retained, at least a six-nucleotide match to both a V gene segment and a J gene segment was required. Rearrangements were called productive when the CDR3 lacked stop codons and stayed in frame with V and J; all others were non-productive. Following IMGT convention, CDR3 was defined as the stretch from the second conserved V-encoded cysteine up to the conserved J-encoded phenylalanine. In an earlier analysis of roughly 580 of the donors, sequences lacking an unambiguous match to a single V gene segment were excluded. In an earlier analysis of approximately 590 of the donors, a V segment was called functional when productive rearrangements were above 56.7%, and segregating when the standard deviation between donors exceeded 5%. A statistical classification framework was built to diagnose cytomegalovirus status from the catalog of TCR beta chain sequences. In a later analysis, TCR nucleotide sequences were compared against IMGT/GENE-DB human TR gene sequences so that V and J genes could be assigned. In a later analysis, CDR3 sequences and most-parsimonious VDJ recombination scenarios were assigned using the TCRdist pipeline. A later analysis defined each TCR beta chain by its CDR3 amino acid sequence plus V-gene family, and excluded reads lacking a unique V-gene family. A later analysis removed nearly 600 highly shared, low-generation-probability nucleotide sequences to deal with suspected cross-contamination and a sequencing artifact. A later analysis calculated a clonal expansion index for each public chain from normalized within-repertoire ranks of inferred template counts. Generation probabilities in a later analysis came from a VDJ recombination model fitted to out-of-frame rearrangements, and those results were checked against IGoR. Hypergeometric tests were used in a later analysis to score TCR-TCR, TCR-HLA and TCR-CMV co-occurrence, with a repertoire-size bias correction applied to the TCR pairs. To estimate false discovery rates, a later analysis permuted the HLA or CMV assignments 20 times. A later analysis grouped co-occurring TCRs with DBSCAN, adding TCRdist sequence similarity when clustering within HLA-allele-positive subsets. Co-occurrence clustering excluded repertoires with fewer than 30,000 or more than 120,000 public chains, plus five with anomalous nucleotide sharing. TCRdb took over this immuneACCESS table, retaining in-frame rearrangements with V and J assigned. Such tables are incomplete; in checked studies, under half of the missing clones stem from an unresolved V gene, and the remainder is unexplained. Clonal size and the V and J genes are those of that table, whereas D and trimming came from the DNA. Present in this sample are approximately 190,000 clones, approximately 88% of which were seen just once. Around 0.26% of the sample goes to the ten largest clones.

V was cut back by 5 bases and J by 7 bases, leaving a gap of 18 bases between them. Inclusive of the bounding cysteine and phenylalanine, the CDR3 is 14 residues long. Only the CDR3 DNA stays, 42 bases, in frame from base 1. From the germline V gene (reference sequence), CDR1 is MNHEY and CDR2 is SMNVEV. The cohort was made up of 500 to 850 healthy bone marrow donors. All cohort members were sampled while nominally healthy, although unrecorded immune exposures were likely present. The donor tested CMV seronegative, placing the donor among the 300 to 450 seronegative members of the cohort. A peripheral blood sample was collected from each donor, and TCR beta sequencing was performed on peripheral blood mononuclear cells. Genomic DNA was extracted from the blood cell samples with the Qiagen DNeasy Blood Extraction Kit. Turning to this clone: It has no known antigen specificity. The record has no base qualities; no much larger clone is one base away.

The sample consisted of PBMCs. This TCR came from a boy under 18 in good health and CMV-seronegative. The sequence is built from TRBV27 and TRBJ2-7; TRBD1 is possibly the D segment (6 matching bases). The DNA reads as follows: TGTGCCAGCAGTGTCTCGGGACACCTGAGGGAGCAGTACTTC. This gives the protein CASSVSGHLREQYF.